This T cell receptor (beta chain) derives from a study of somatic mutations in cytotoxic T cells in rheumatoid arthritis. Points on this clone: Antigen: not known.

Findings and caveats of the study: Significant differences in CD8+ T-cell clonality were not found between rheumatoid arthritis patients and healthy controls (age-matched). The authors did not know the antigen targets of the expanded CD8+ clones.

The data were produced by immunoSEQ multiplex PCR, yet TCRdb's version contains in-frame clones alone and is incomplete. The data contain about 17,000 clones, about 85% of them singletons. Germline V gene lookup returns CDR1 LGHNA and CDR2 YNFKEQ. V shed 2 bases and J 0 bases; nucleotides not matched to a gene: 5. There are 18 residues in the CDR3. The clonotype was recovered from an adult with rheumatoid arthritis. Sample: CD8+ T cells sorted from blood. V is TRBV4-2 and J is TRBJ2-3; TRBD2 agrees at 13 bases. The CDR3 coding sequence is TGTGCCAGCAGCCAAACTAGCGGGGGGGCCCTTAGCACAGATACGCAGTATTTT. Protein sequence: CASSQTSGGALSTDTQYF.